Sequencing of this T cell receptor (beta chain) was carried out in a study of cytomegalovirus exposure and HLA in healthy donors (dated by TCRdb to the late 2010s). Background on the whole study: An earlier analysis of roughly 500 of the donors reported more than 250 Gb of sequence data and 117 million unique TCR beta sequences from 150 million to 200 million T cells. Donor age, sex, ethnicity and CMV serostatus were collected together with the repertoire data. Roughly 290 gigabases of sequencing data and around 80 million unique TCR sequences made up an early release that covered approximately 620 HLA-typed donors. Every repertoire in the discovery cohort had been generated on one and the same sequencing platform. Besides the first cohort of 550 to 750 subjects, a separate validation cohort made up of over 100 different subjects was used. Roughly 5 DR-DQ haplotypes were handled as single units for association and clustering, since linkage in the cohort was strong. Across approximately 400 genotyped donors of the cohort, an average of 235,054 unique TCR beta nucleotide sequences per donor were sequenced, and around 19% of those sequences were non-productive. Of the 350 to 450 genotyped donors, 75% to 85% were placed in the genetic ancestry cluster associated with self-reported Caucasian donors. The number of typed donors differed by locus: roughly 629-630 for A, B, C, DRB1 and DQB1; approximately 520 for DQA1; 606 for DPA1; and around 470 for DPB1. The study used immunosequencing to profile the T cell repertoires of 600 to 850 subjects and linked those repertoires to cytomegalovirus serostatus. HLA typing included class I and class II loci at four-digit resolution. The study aimed to test whether signatures of past pathogen exposure could be identified by cataloging public T cell receptors. A later genetic analysis used genome-wide SNP genotypes for about three fifths of the roughly 700 donors, treating that subset as a discovery cohort. The study combined high-throughput TCR immunosequencing, statistical association of individual TCRs with disease status, and machine learning to predict cytomegalovirus infection status. An earlier analysis of more than 450 of the donors used high-throughput TCR beta sequencing to judge whether each TCR beta V gene segment behaved as functional or pseudogenic. The later analysis used no new phenotypic data to find candidate immune exposures, relying instead on TCR beta sequences and their occurrence across donors. A later analysis re-analyzed previously published TCR beta repertoires from about 730 donors and added high-resolution HLA genotyping to study TCR occurrence patterns. The full study reports these points: A later genetic analysis associated a missense DCLRE1C variant with V-gene and J-gene trimming of TCR beta chains, and an independent cohort replicated the association. The classifier was reported to diagnose cytomegalovirus status with high specificity and sensitivity in both the original cohort and the validation cohort. The sequencing pipeline was judged likely to have produced a cluster of highly shared sequence variants as a technical artifact. Compared with the roughly 600-donor mean, donors in an Asian-associated ancestry cluster had fewer N-insertions in productive TCRs, according to a later genetic analysis. Several of the top co-occurrence clusters appeared to be linked to parvovirus B19, influenza, CMV and Epstein-Barr virus, according to a later analysis. Roughly uniform sequencing depth across donors was assumed in presence/absence analyses, although this assumption may not hold. Immune exposure information for the cohort was limited to CMV serostatus. Because counts were too low, fewer than 20 rarely observed V segments, including chromosome 9 orphons, were excluded from the earlier analysis of about 500 of the donors. Because HLA typing was unavailable for some donors at each locus, only the typed subset was used in association tests. Assigning TCR associations to individual alleles was difficult when HLA alleles, especially DR and DQ, strongly co-occurred. Specific HLA alleles were associated with 18,000 or so TCR beta sequences at a false discovery rate of 0.05 in a later analysis. A total of fewer than 200 TCR beta chains were listed by the study as associated with cytomegalovirus. Because the 87-base-pair reads could not distinguish some IMGT-functional V segments, including TRBV6-2 and TRBV6-3, those segments were excluded. Three of the identified cytomegalovirus-associated TCR beta chains were confirmed in vitro to be specific for cytomegalovirus antigens. In an earlier analysis of roughly 560 of the donors, most TCR beta V segments were observed in productive rearrangements about 90% or about 30% of the time, broadly matching IMGT annotations. According to a later analysis, most CMV-associated TCR beta chains appeared to be HLA-restricted, and the HLA associations seemed to be driven largely by CMV exposure. A further reported finding was that TCR beta sequences accurately predicted the HLA-A and HLA-B alleles for most subjects in the first cohort. Across donors, most TCR sequences were observed very rarely, whereas some public TCRs were present in many individuals. In a later analysis, the rate of TCR association differed among HLA loci, with DRB1 alleles having the most associated TCRs and HLA-C alleles having the fewest. It was suggested by the authors that the approach could potentially be generalized to other disease states and immunological phenotypes. Correlated functional status among segregating V segments might reflect linkage disequilibrium, but an unknown experimental factor could not be ruled out. This cohort had only TCR beta chains sequenced, and the lack of alpha or paired-chain data limited which features could be detected. A later analysis found that HLA-associated TCR beta chains were more clonally expanded and had lower generation probabilities than equally common non-associated chains.

V is cut back by 4 bases and J by 6 bases, with 11 bases in the junction unmatched. The CDR3 goes from the cysteine to the phenylalanine over 15 residues. Here the CDR3 DNA is all that survives: 45 bases in frame from base 1. CDR1 and CDR2 are read off the germline V gene as SGDLS and YYNGEE. Note on this clone: It has no known antigen specificity. Base qualities are not at hand, and no much larger clone is one base apart.

In total, around 600 healthy bone marrow donors made up the cohort. At the time of sampling, every cohort member was nominally healthy, though immune exposures that went unrecorded were likely present. The donor tested CMV seronegative, placing the donor among the 350 to 400 seronegative members of the cohort. A peripheral blood sample was provided by each donor, and peripheral blood mononuclear cells were used for TCR beta sequencing. Genomic DNA extraction from the blood cell samples was performed with the Qiagen DNeasy Blood Extraction Kit. The library was prepared using the immunoSEQ multiplex PCR assay. The multiplex PCR relied on a mix of 60 forward primers for TCR Vbeta segments and 13 reverse primers for TCR Jbeta segments. The CDR3 region of rearranged TCR beta genes was amplified from genomic DNA with a multiplex PCR assay. The amplified TCR beta libraries were sequenced on the Illumina HiSeq System as 87-base-pair reads. Processing in the source paper ran as follows. In a later analysis, tens of millions of unique TCR beta chains were counted across the approximately 640 repertoires, and roughly 9.9 million of these chains were shared by at least two donors. To remove PCR and sequencing errors, raw reads were error-corrected and collapsed into unique sequences using a nearest-neighbor algorithm that merged closely related sequences. Alignment of CDR3 sequences to IMGT reference sequences was used to assign V, D and J gene segments. For a sequence to be retained, a match of at least six nucleotides was required to both a V gene segment and a J gene segment. A rearrangement was called productive if the CDR3 had no stop codons and remained in frame with V and J, and every other rearrangement was called non-productive. CDR3 was defined by IMGT convention, running from the second conserved V-encoded cysteine to the conserved J-encoded phenylalanine. The earlier analysis of 500 to 650 of the donors excluded any sequence lacking an unambiguous match to a single V gene segment. An earlier analysis of 587 of the donors classified V segments as functional when productive rearrangements were above 56.7% and as segregating when the standard deviation between donors was above 5%. A statistical classification framework was developed to diagnose cytomegalovirus status using the catalog of TCR beta chain sequences. V and J gene assignment, in a later analysis, came from comparing TCR nucleotide sequences with IMGT/GENE-DB human TR gene sequences. The TCRdist pipeline was used in a later analysis to assign CDR3 sequences and most-parsimonious VDJ recombination scenarios. In a later analysis, each TCR beta chain was defined by its CDR3 amino acid sequence together with its V-gene family, and reads without a unique V-gene family were excluded. In a later analysis, approximately 590 highly shared, low-generation-probability nucleotide sequences were removed to address suspected cross-contamination and a sequencing artifact. In a later analysis, a clonal expansion index for each public chain was calculated from normalized within-repertoire ranks of inferred template counts. In a later analysis, generation probabilities were computed using a VDJ recombination model fitted to out-of-frame rearrangements, and the results were checked against IGoR. A later analysis scored TCR-TCR, TCR-HLA and TCR-CMV co-occurrence with hypergeometric tests, applying a repertoire-size bias correction to TCR pairs. To estimate false discovery rates, a later analysis permuted the HLA or CMV assignments 20 times. In a later analysis, co-occurring TCRs were grouped using DBSCAN, with TCRdist sequence similarity added in when clustering inside HLA-allele-positive subsets. Repertoires with fewer than 30,000 or more than 120,000 public chains, plus five repertoires with anomalous nucleotide sharing, were excluded from co-occurrence clustering. TCRdb re-hosts the immuneACCESS table, in-frame sequences only. Its copies lack some clones; in the studies checked, an unresolved V gene accounts for under half of them, and the cause for the rest is not known. The V and J calls and clone size are taken from that table; D and trimming were inferred from the DNA. The sample yields 70,000 or so clones; over 60% were counted once. The ten largest clones take up about 2.9% of the sample.

The TCR comes from a woman in her fifties or sixties in good health and CMV-seronegative. The sequenced sample consisted of PBMCs. Rearrangement joined TRBV9 to TRBJ1-2, with 8 bases matching TRBD1. The DNA sequence is given as TGTGCCAGCAGCCTGACGAGCAGGGGGCTCAATGGCTACACCTTC. It encodes CASSLTSRGLNGYTF.